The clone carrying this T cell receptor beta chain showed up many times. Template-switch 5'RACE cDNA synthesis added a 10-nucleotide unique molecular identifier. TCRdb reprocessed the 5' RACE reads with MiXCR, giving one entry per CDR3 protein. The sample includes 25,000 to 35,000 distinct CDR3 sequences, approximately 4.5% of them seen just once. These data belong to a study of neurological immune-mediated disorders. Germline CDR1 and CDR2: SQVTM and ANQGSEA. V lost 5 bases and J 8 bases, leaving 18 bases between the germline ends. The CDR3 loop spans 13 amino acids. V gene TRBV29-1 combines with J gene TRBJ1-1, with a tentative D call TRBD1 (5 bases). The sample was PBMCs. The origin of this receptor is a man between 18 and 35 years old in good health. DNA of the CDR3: TGCAGCGTTTTGGGGCCTCGGGGGTACGAAGCTTTCTTT. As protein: CSVLGPRGYEAFF.